The rows below give T cell receptor beta chains drawn from one sample of a study of T cells after yellow fever vaccination. TCRdb called the 5' RACE reads again in MiXCR, with one record for every CDR3 protein. The data contain about 350,000 distinct CDR3 sequences, roughly 12% of them singletons. The sequences come from PBMCs, collected on the day of the first yellow fever vaccination. Receptor source: a man aged 18 to 29 who received the YFV17D yellow fever vaccine. Both conserved end residues are part of each CDR3. A D gene is named only where the DNA matches it firmly. Rows give clone size only sometimes, using once, few, many, or a class for an expanded clone.

d_call j_call cdr3_length clone_size v_call cdr3_aa cdr3_nt
TRBD1 TRBJ2-7 15 NA TRBV7-2 CASSLEWTGAYEQYF TGTGCCAGCAGCTTAGAGTGGACAGGTGCCTACGAGCAGTACTTC
TRBD2 TRBJ2-1 15 NA TRBV5-4 CASSDSGGGYNEQFF TGTGCCAGCAGCGATAGCGGGGGGGGGTACAATGAGCAGTTCTTC
TRBD2 TRBJ2-1 13 few TRBV10-3 CATGTSERNEQFF TGTGCCACCGGGACTAGCGAGAGAAATGAGCAGTTCTTC
TRBD1 TRBJ1-1 14 NA TRBV20-1 CSARFRDRATEAFF TGCAGTGCTAGATTCCGGGACAGGGCCACTGAAGCTTTCTTT
NA TRBJ2-1 16 few TRBV28 CASTLISGTTYNEQFF TGTGCCAGCACCTTAATCTCCGGGACAACCTACAATGAGCAGTTCTTC
TRBD1 TRBJ2-2 16 NA TRBV7-9 CASSPGTGLNTGELFF TGTGCCAGCAGCCCTGGGACAGGCCTAAACACCGGGGAGCTGTTTTTT
NA TRBJ1-3 12 NA TRBV10-2 CASSGQINTIYF TGCGCCAGCAGTGGACAGATAAACACCATATATTTT
TRBD2 TRBJ2-3 18 NA TRBV7-3 CAFCSRLAGGVSTDTQYF TGTGCCTTCTGTTCTAGACTAGCGGGGGGCGTTAGCACAGATACGCAGTATTTT
NA TRBJ1-1 12 NA TRBV20-1 CSARAGRTEAFF TGCAGTGCTAGGGCAGGGAGGACTGAAGCTTTCTTT
NA TRBJ1-6 17 NA TRBV4-3 CASSQDPSGVGDSPLHF TGCGCCAGCAGCCAAGACCCCTCAGGGGTCGGGGATTCACCCCTCCACTTT
TRBD2 TRBJ2-4 16 many TRBV12-3/TRBV12-4 CASSPRLAEAKNIQYF TGTGCCAGCAGTCCCAGACTAGCGGAAGCCAAAAACATTCAGTACTTC
TRBD2 TRBJ2-3 13 NA TRBV20-1 CSAPSGSTDTQYF TGCAGTGCCCCTAGCGGGAGCACAGATACGCAGTATTTT
NA TRBJ1-2 13 NA TRBV24-1 CATSDTTGLGYTF TGTGCCACCAGTGATACGACAGGCTTGGGCTACACCTTC
NA TRBJ1-2 16 NA TRBV5-1 CASRQVTGTLNYGYTF TGCGCCAGCAGACAAGTGACCGGGACACTTAACTATGGCTACACCTTC
TRBD2 TRBJ2-2 18 few TRBV2 CASTLASGGAQYTGELFF TGTGCCAGCACGCTCGCTAGCGGGGGGGCACAGTACACCGGGGAGCTGTTTTTT
NA TRBJ1-5 15 NA TRBV3-1 CASSQSHSGTQPQHF TGTGCCAGCAGCCAATCCCATTCAGGGACTCAGCCCCAGCATTTT
NA TRBJ2-1 13 many TRBV7-2 CASSWPGGHEQFF TGTGCCAGCAGTTGGCCAGGGGGGCATGAGCAGTTCTTC
NA TRBJ1-4 15 few TRBV4-2 CASSQGSGGGGKLFF TGTGCCAGCAGCCAGGGATCGGGGGGCGGGGGAAAACTGTTTTTT
NA TRBJ2-5 12 many TRBV5-1 CASSFGEETQYF TGTGCCAGCAGTTTCGGGGAAGAGACCCAGTACTTC
TRBD2 TRBJ2-6 17 NA TRBV6-2/TRBV6-3 CASSYPERGDGANVLTF TGTGCCAGCAGTTACCCCGAGCGGGGAGACGGGGCCAACGTCCTGACTTTC
TRBD1 TRBJ1-1 15 many TRBV18 CASSRTGQSSTEAFF TGTGCCAGCTCACGGACAGGGCAATCAAGCACTGAAGCTTTCTTT
NA TRBJ1-2 12 many TRBV6-2/TRBV6-3 CASSLNSYGYTF TGTGCCAGCAGTCTAAACAGCTATGGCTACACCTTC
NA TRBJ2-7 15 NA TRBV4-2 CASSQELPGSYEQYF TGTGCCAGCAGCCAAGAATTGCCGGGAAGCTACGAGCAGTACTTC
TRBD2 TRBJ2-1 19 NA TRBV4-1 CASSWRVAGGLGAYNEQFF TGCGCCAGCAGCTGGAGGGTAGCGGGGGGGCTTGGGGCCTACAATGAGCAGTTCTTC
NA TRBJ1-1 11 NA TRBV15 CATSSNTEAFF TGTGCCACCAGCAGCAATACTGAAGCTTTCTTT
NA TRBJ2-4 14 many TRBV7-9 CASSFQGSPNIQYF TGTGCCAGCAGCTTTCAGGGGTCTCCAAACATTCAGTACTTC
NA TRBJ2-2 15 few TRBV19 CASRIGGTERAELFF TGTGCCAGTAGAATCGGTGGGACTGAGCGAGCGGAGCTGTTTTTT
NA TRBJ2-1 15 NA TRBV12-3/TRBV12-4 CASSSSDRAGGEQFF TGTGCCAGCAGTTCGAGTGACAGGGCGGGGGGTGAGCAGTTCTTC
TRBD2 TRBJ2-1 14 NA TRBV29-1 CSSGGGSSYNEQFF TGCAGTAGCGGGGGGGGCTCGTCCTACAATGAGCAGTTCTTC
TRBD1 TRBJ1-1 17 few TRBV6-5 CASSYTGTGGRFTEAFF TGTGCCAGCAGTTACACAGGGACAGGGGGTCGATTTACTGAAGCTTTCTTT
TRBD1 TRBJ2-1 13 many TRBV20-1 CSEGQGARNEQFF TGCAGTGAGGGACAGGGGGCGCGGAATGAGCAGTTCTTC
NA TRBJ2-5 11 NA TRBV20-1 CSAQRGETQYF TGCAGTGCCCAGAGGGGGGAGACCCAGTACTTC
NA TRBJ2-2 14 NA TRBV9 CASSPTANTGELFF TGTGCCAGCAGCCCCACGGCGAACACCGGGGAGCTGTTTTTT